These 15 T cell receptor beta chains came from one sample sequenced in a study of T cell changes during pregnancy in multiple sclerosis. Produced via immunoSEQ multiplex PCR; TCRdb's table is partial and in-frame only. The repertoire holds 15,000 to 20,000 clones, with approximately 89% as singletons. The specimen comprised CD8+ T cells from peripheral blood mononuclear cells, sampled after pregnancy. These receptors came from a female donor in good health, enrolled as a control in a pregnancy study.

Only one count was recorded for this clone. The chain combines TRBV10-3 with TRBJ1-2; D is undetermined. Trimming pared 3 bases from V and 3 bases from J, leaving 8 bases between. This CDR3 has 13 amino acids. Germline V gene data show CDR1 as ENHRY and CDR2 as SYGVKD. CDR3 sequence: CAISDNEDYGYTF. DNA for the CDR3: TGTGCCATCAGTGATAACGAGGACTATGGCTACACCTTC.

The CDR3 DNA reads TGTGCCAGCAGCTTAAGGGACAGTCCCTCCTACGAGCAGTACTTC. Its translation is CASSLRDSPSYEQYF. The rearrangement links TRBV11-1 to TRBJ2-7; 7 positions agree with TRBD1. Looked up from germline, CDR1 is SGHAT and CDR2 is FQDESV (reference sequence). The J segment lost 0 bases and the V segment lost 2 bases, leaving 4 bases of the junction unmatched. CDR3 size: 15 residues.

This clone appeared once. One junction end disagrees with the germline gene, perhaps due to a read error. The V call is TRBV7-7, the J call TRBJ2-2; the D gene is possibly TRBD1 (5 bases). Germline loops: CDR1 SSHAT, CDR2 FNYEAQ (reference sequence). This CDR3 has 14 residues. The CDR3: CASSLEGVGGELFF. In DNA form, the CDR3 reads TGTGCTAGCAGCTTAGAAGGGGTCGGCGGGGAGCTGTTTTTT.

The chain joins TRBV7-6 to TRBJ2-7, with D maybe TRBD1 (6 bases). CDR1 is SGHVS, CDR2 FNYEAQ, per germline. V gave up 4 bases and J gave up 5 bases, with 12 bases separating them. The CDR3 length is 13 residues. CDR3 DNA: TGTGCCAGCAGCTCAGGACAGATCAACGAGCAGTACTTC. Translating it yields CASSSGQINEQYF. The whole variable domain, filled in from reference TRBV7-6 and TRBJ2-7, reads GAGVSQSPRYKVTKRGQDVALRCDPISGHVSLYWYRQALGQGPEFLTYFNYEAQQDKSGLPNDRFSAERPEGSISTLTIQRTEQRDSAMYRCASSSGQINEQYFGPGTRLTVT.

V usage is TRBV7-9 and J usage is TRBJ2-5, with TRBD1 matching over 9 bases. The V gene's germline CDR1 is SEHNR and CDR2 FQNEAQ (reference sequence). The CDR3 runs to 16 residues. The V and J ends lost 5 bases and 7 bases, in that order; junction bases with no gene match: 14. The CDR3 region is CASSPDRGWPRVTQYF. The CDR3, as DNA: TGTGCCAGCAGCCCTGACAGGGGGTGGCCCAGAGTGACCCAGTACTTC.

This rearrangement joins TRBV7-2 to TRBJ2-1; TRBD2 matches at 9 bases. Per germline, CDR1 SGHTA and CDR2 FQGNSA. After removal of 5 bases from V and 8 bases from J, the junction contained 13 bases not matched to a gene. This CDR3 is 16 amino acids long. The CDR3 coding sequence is TGTGCCAGCAGCCAACCTGCGGGGGGGCTTGAGGATGAGCAGTTCTTC. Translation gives CASSQPAGGLEDEQFF.

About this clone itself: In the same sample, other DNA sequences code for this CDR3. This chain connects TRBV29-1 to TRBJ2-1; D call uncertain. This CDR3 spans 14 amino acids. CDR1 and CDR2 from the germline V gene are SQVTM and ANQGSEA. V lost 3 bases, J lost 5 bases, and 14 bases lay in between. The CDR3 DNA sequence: TGCAGCGTTGAGGAACAGTACAAGAACAATGAGCAGTTCTTC. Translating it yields CSVEEQYKNNEQFF.

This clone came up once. CDR3 sequence (DNA): TGTGCCAGCAGCTTTACAGGGGGCAGGGCAGATACGCAGTATTTT. Protein: CASSFTGGRADTQYF. The rearrangement uses TRBV5-4 and TRBJ2-3, with 9 positions matching TRBD1. The CDR3 runs to 15 residues. Germline assignment: CDR1 SGHNT and CDR2 YYREEE (reference sequence). Trimming cost V 2 bases and J 4 bases; bases outside gene matches: 5.

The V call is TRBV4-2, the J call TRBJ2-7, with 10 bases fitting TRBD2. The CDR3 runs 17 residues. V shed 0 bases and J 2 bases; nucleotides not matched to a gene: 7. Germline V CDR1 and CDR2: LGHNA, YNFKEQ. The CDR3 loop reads CASSQEIVAGGPYEQYF. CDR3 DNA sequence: TGTGCCAGCAGCCAAGAAATTGTAGCGGGGGGTCCCTACGAGCAGTACTTC.

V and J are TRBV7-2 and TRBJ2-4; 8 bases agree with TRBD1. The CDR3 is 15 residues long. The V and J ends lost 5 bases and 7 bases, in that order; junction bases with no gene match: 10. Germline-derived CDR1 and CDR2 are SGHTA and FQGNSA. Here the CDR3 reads CASSARDRMRNIQYF. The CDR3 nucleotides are TGTGCCAGCAGCGCCCGGGACAGGATGAGGAACATTCAGTACTTC.

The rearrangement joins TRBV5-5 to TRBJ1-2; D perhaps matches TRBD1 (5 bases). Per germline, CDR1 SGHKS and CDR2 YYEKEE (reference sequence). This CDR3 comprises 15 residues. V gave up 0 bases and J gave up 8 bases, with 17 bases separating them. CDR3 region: CASSLARQGVLGYTF. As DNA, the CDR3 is TGTGCCAGCAGCTTGGCCAGGCAGGGCGTCCTCGGCTACACCTTC.

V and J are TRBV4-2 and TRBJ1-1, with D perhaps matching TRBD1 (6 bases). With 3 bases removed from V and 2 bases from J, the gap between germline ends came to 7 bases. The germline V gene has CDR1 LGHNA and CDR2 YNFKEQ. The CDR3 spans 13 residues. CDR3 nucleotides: TGTGCCAGCAGCCAGGGGGCAAACACTGAAGCTTTCTTT. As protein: CASSQGANTEAFF.

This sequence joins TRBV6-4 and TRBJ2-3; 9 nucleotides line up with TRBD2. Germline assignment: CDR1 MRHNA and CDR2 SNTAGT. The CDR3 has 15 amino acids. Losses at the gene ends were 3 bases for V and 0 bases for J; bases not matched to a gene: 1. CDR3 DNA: TGTGCCAGCAGTGAGCGGGGGGGGAGCACAGATACGCAGTATTTT. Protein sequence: CASSERGGSTDTQYF.

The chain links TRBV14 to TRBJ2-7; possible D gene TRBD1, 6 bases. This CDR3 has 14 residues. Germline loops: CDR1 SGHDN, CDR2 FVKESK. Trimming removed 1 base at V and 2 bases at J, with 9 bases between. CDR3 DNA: TGTGCCAGCAGCCAAGCCCCAGGGGCCTACGAGCAGTACTTC. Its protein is CASSQAPGAYEQYF.

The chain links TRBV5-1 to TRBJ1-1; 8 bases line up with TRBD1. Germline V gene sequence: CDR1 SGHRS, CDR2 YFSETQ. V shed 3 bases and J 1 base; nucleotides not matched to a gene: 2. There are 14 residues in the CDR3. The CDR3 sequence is CASSYDRGNTEAFF. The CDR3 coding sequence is TGCGCCAGCAGCTACGACAGGGGGAACACTGAAGCTTTCTTT. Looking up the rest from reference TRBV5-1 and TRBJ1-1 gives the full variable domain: KAGVTQTPRYLIKTRGQQVTLSCSPISGHRSVSWYQQTPGQGLQFLFEYFSETQRNKGNFPGRFSGRQFSNSRSEMNVSTLELGDSALYLCASSYDRGNTEAFFGQGTRLTVV.